A selection of T cell receptor beta chains follows, all from one sample in a study of regulatory T cells in long-lasting Graves disease. Via MiXCR, TCRdb re-called the multiplex PCR reads, giving one row per CDR3 protein. This sample carries roughly 420,000 distinct CDR3 sequences, about 15% of them seen once, and the ten largest clones take roughly 10%. The same data also contributed to another study, on T cells in Graves' hyperthyroidism and ophthalmopathy.

The sequencing here drew on peripheral blood mononuclear cells (PBMCs), taken at new diagnosis, from a patient treated with antithyroid drugs. These receptors were taken from a young woman with Graves disease. Each CDR3 is given with its conserved first and last residue. The D gene is left open where the match is weak. Clone size is given for some rows only: seen once, a few or many times, or a class if the clone is expanded.

j_call,v_call,d_call,clone_size,cdr3_nt,cdr3_aa
TRBJ1-5,TRBV28,.,many,TGTGCCACCTGGTCAGGGGCCCTTAGCAATCAGCCCCAGCATTTT,CATWSGALSNQPQHF
TRBJ2-1,TRBV28,.,many,TGTGCCAGCAGTTCTCCGACAGGACTGGATTACAATGAGCAGTTCTTC,CASSSPTGLDYNEQFF
TRBJ1-5,TRBV30,.,many,TGTGCCTGGAGTGTGGGGAGGGAAGCTCAGCCCCAGCATTTT,CAWSVGREAQPQHF
TRBJ1-2,TRBV6-1,.,.,TGTGCCAGCAGTGACGGGGTCGGCGCGTATGGCTACACCTTC,CASSDGVGAYGYTF
TRBJ2-4,TRBV11-2,TRBD1,many,TGTGCCAGCAGCTTAGAACAGGGGGTAAAGATTCAGTACTTC,CASSLEQGVKIQYF
TRBJ2-1,TRBV28,.,many,TGTGCCAGCAGCCGCCCTACGAACAATGAGCAGTTCTTC,CASSRPTNNEQFF
TRBJ1-5,TRBV20-1,TRBD1,many,TGCAGTGCTAGTAGGGGGCCTAGCAATCAGCCCCAGCATTTT,CSASRGPSNQPQHF
TRBJ2-7,TRBV7-2,TRBD1,.,TGTGCCAGCAGCTTATCGGTCGGGACAGGGCCCTACGAGCAGTACTTC,CASSLSVGTGPYEQYF
TRBJ1-2,TRBV14,TRBD1,.,TGTGCCAGCAGCCCAAGATCAGGGGGGGTAGCTAACTATGGCTACACCTTC,CASSPRSGGVANYGYTF
TRBJ1-1,TRBV7-8,.,many,TGTGCCAGCAGCCCTCGGGCCCCTGTCGCTTTCTTT,CASSPRAPVAFF
TRBJ1-1,TRBV27,.,many,TGTGCCAGCAGGCTTTATAGAGGGGTGGAGGGCACTGAAGCTTTCTTT,CASRLYRGVEGTEAFF
TRBJ1-1,TRBV10-3,.,many,TGTGCCATCAGTGAGCGCCTCGGGGGGACGGGGGCTTTCTTT,CAISERLGGTGAFF
TRBJ2-3,TRBV28,.,many,TGTGCCAGCGGACCATGGGGGACAGATACGCAGTATTTT,CASGPWGTDTQYF
TRBJ2-5,TRBV25-1,TRBD1,.,TGTGCCAGCAGTGAATTGGGGGACAGGGCGTTTGAGACCCAGTACTTC,CASSELGDRAFETQYF
TRBJ2-1,TRBV6-1,TRBD2,many,TGTGCCAGCAGTCCTAGCGGGATTGGTGAGCAGTTCTTC,CASSPSGIGEQFF
TRBJ2-4,TRBV14,TRBD2,.,TGTGCCAGCAGCCAACTAGCGGGACTACAAGGAGAAAACATTCAGTACTTC,CASSQLAGLQGENIQYF
TRBJ2-7,TRBV5-1,.,many,TGCGCCAGCAGCTTGGACCCATCCTACGAGCAGTACTTC,CASSLDPSYEQYF
TRBJ1-5,TRBV7-9,.,.,TGTGCCAGCAGCCCGGTGCATCAGCCCCAGCATTTT,CASSPVHQPQHF
TRBJ1-5,TRBV11-3,.,many,TGTGCCAGCAGCTTACCCCTCCCAGGTTTGTTAAGCAATCAGCCCCAGCATTTT,CASSLPLPGLLSNQPQHF
TRBJ2-7,TRBV24-1,TRBD2,many,TGTGCCACCAGTGATCGTGGCGGGAGTGTCAACGAGCAGTACTTC,CATSDRGGSVNEQYF
TRBJ2-7,TRBV12-5,.,.,TGTGCTAGTGGTTGCATTGAGGCTTCCTTTGACTACGAGCAGTACTTC,CASGCIEASFDYEQYF
TRBJ1-1,TRBV18,TRBD1,few,TGTGCCAGCTCACCAAACAGGGGCCCGAACACTGAAGCTTTCTTT,CASSPNRGPNTEAFF
TRBJ2-1,TRBV27,TRBD2,many,TGTGCCAGCAGACTACTAGCGGGAGTCCCTGAGCAGTTCTTC,CASRLLAGVPEQFF
TRBJ1-3,TRBV19,.,once,TGTGCCAGTAGGGGGGCGAGCTCTGGAAACACCATATATTTT,CASRGASSGNTIYF
TRBJ2-3,TRBV7-2,.,many,TGTGCCAGCAGCCCCCAGGGGCAGGCCCGAGGCACGGATACGCAGTATTTT,CASSPQGQARGTDTQYF
TRBJ2-7,TRBV20-1,.,many,TGCAGTGCTAGAGATCCCAACCAGGGTTACGAGCAGTACTTC,CSARDPNQGYEQYF
TRBJ1-1,TRBV7-9,.,many,TGTGCCAGCAGCTTAGGAAATTCGGGAGCTTTCTTT,CASSLGNSGAFF
TRBJ1-5,TRBV30,.,.,TGTGCCTACCAGAGAGGGGGACTGAGCAATCAGCCCCAGCATTTT,CAYQRGGLSNQPQHF
TRBJ2-4,TRBV27,TRBD2,many,TGTGCCAGCAGCTCGAGGGGCGGGGGAAACATTCAGTACTTC,CASSSRGGGNIQYF
TRBJ2-1,TRBV20-1,TRBD2,few,TGCAGCGCTACCGGGACTAGCGGGAGAGGTGAGCAGTTCTTC,CSATGTSGRGEQFF
TRBJ2-1,TRBV30,.,many,TGTGCCTGGAGTGACGGGAGACCGGGGGAGCAGTTCTTC,CAWSDGRPGEQFF
TRBJ2-1,TRBV6-2/TRBV6-3,.,many,TGTGCCAGCAGTTACATTCGCCCTGCCTACAATGAGCAGTTCTTC,CASSYIRPAYNEQFF
TRBJ2-3,TRBV28,TRBD2,many,TGTGCCAGCAGTTTAAAGAGGTTTAGCGGGAGCACAGATACGCAGTATTTT,CASSLKRFSGSTDTQYF
TRBJ1-3,TRBV6-5,.,.,TGTGCCAGCAGTTACTCCATCAGGGAGCGAAACGCCATATATTTT,CASSYSIRERNAIYF
TRBJ2-5,TRBV5-1,TRBD2,many,TGCGCCAGCAGCTTTTACAGCGGGAGGTTCGGGGAGACCCAGTACTTC,CASSFYSGRFGETQYF
TRBJ2-7,TRBV6-1,.,.,TGTGCCAGCCACACACTCTACGAGCAGTACTTC,CASHTLYEQYF